This T cell receptor (beta chain) stems from a study of cytomegalovirus exposure and HLA in healthy donors. A remark on this clone: Its cognate antigen is unknown.

The PCR was carried out with 60 Vbeta primers and 13 Jbeta primers. Generated by immunoSEQ multiplex PCR, the TCRdb table keeps only in-frame clones and is missing some. This sample has some 81,000 clones, with around 70% found just once. CDR1 and CDR2 from the germline V gene are LGHNT and FRNRAP. With 5 bases removed from V and 1 base from J, the gap between germline ends came to 11 bases. This CDR3 region has 14 residues. General study results and limits: Researchers reportedly found TCR beta sequences accurately predicted most subjects' HLA-A and HLA-B alleles. Analysis was carried out at a later point, and it linked a missense DCLRE1C variant to TCR beta V- and J-gene trimming.

The source of this sequence is a woman between 40 and 50 years old in good health and CMV-seropositive. The gene calls are TRBV12-5 and TRBJ1-1; D may be TRBD1 (6 bases). Sequences were obtained from PBMCs. CDR3 nucleotide sequence: TGTGCTAGTGGTCCGGGACACTCGAACACTGAAGCTTTCTTT. Amino acids: CASGPGHSNTEAFF.